Each of the 3 T cell receptor beta chains below was sequenced from the same sample in a study of blood T cells in healthy people across ages. Through a sample-barcoded 5' primer and a J-beta primer mix, a second PCR was run for roughly 6 to 11 cycles. TCRdb used MiXCR to reprocess the 5' RACE reads, holding one entry per CDR3 protein. The repertoire holds about 670,000 distinct CDR3 sequences, with roughly half as singletons. Material for sequencing was blood. These receptors were collected from a woman of 80 years or more in good health.

To note about this clonotype: The junction departs from germline at one end; a sequencing error may be responsible. The rearrangement links TRBV14 to TRBJ2-4; D remains unclear. The CDR3 totals 15 residues. Germline-derived CDR1 and CDR2 are SGHDN and FVKESK. This CDR3 reads CASSQGAAAKNIQYF. The CDR3, as DNA: TGTGCCAGCAGCCAAGGGGCCGCGGCCAAAAACATTCAGTATTTC.

This clonotype came up a few times. The chain recombines TRBV20-1 with TRBJ1-4; TRBD1 is a possible D gene (5 bases). Germline CDR1 and CDR2: DFQATT and SNEGSKA (reference sequence). The CDR3 totals 14 residues. Trimming took off 2 bases at V and 5 bases at J, with 12 bases between the two ends. CDR3 in amino acids: CSARPQVLNEKLFF. Written as DNA, the CDR3 is TGCAGTGCTAGACCACAGGTGCTCAATGAAAAACTGTTTTTT.

V usage is TRBV6-6 and J usage is TRBJ1-5; D is perhaps TRBD1 (5 bases). V was clipped by 6 bases and J by 4 bases, with 10 bases between them. Per germline, CDR1 MNHNY and CDR2 SVGAGI (reference sequence). The CDR3 spans 13 residues. The CDR3 loop is CASRGPLNQPQHF. In DNA form, the CDR3 reads TGTGCCAGCAGGGGACCGTTAAATCAGCCCCAGCATTTT.